Following are 7 T cell receptor beta chains from one sample sequenced in a study of blood T cell repertoires in COVID-19 (dated by TCRdb to 2020 to 2021). Libraries were made using the immunoSEQ multiplex PCR assay. Sourced from immuneACCESS, this table was stored by TCRdb with only in-frame sequences that have V and J called. A share of the clones is absent; for the studies checked, an unresolved V gene accounts for under half, and the remainder has no known explanation. This sample gives some 78,000 clones in total; about 90% of them show up just once. Around 4.7% of the sample comes from the top ten. The material sequenced was peripheral blood. These receptors came from a woman older than 75 with active or convalescent COVID-19.

This CDR3 reads CASSLADSYNEQFF. The CDR3 DNA reads TGTGCCAGCAGTTTAGCAGACTCTTACAATGAGCAGTTCTTC. The chain is built from TRBV27 and TRBJ2-1; D is unresolved. This CDR3 has 14 residues. The V and J ends lost 2 bases and 4 bases respectively, with 9 bases between them. Germline CDR1 reads MNHEY; CDR2 reads SMNVEV (reference sequence).

V is TRBV7-8 and J is TRBJ1-2; D not resolved. Germline V gives CDR1 SGHVS, CDR2 FQNEAQ. CDR3 size: 15 residues. The V end lost 1 base, the J end lost 0 bases, and 9 bases lay between the germline ends. Here the CDR3 DNA reads TGTGCCAGCAGCTTAGGGCAGTCAACTAACTATGGCTACACCTTC. It yields the protein CASSLGQSTNYGYTF.

This clone was detected once. The chain employs TRBV7-2 and TRBJ1-1, with a possible D match to TRBD1 (6 bases). CDR1 is SGHTA, CDR2 FQGNSA, per germline. The CDR3 has 16 residues. V dropped 4 bases and J dropped 3 bases, with 18 bases sitting between them. The CDR3 loop reads CASSSPIQGMDTEAFF. DNA of the CDR3: TGTGCCAGCAGCTCACCAATTCAGGGGATGGACACTGAAGCTTTCTTT.

V and J are TRBV27 and TRBJ1-3; possible D gene TRBD1, 6 bases. Germline V CDR1 and CDR2: MNHEY, SMNVEV (reference sequence). The CDR3 consists of 14 residues. With 6 bases removed from V and 4 bases from J, the gap between germline ends came to 13 bases. The CDR3 nucleotides read TGTGCCAGCAGATTAATCGACAGGGGAAACACCATATATTTT. Protein: CASRLIDRGNTIYF.

The V gene is TRBV19, the J gene TRBJ2-1, with 12 positions matching TRBD2. Trimming took 5 bases from V and 0 from J; bases not matched to a gene: 2. The CDR3 consists of 16 residues. CDR1 is LNHDA, CDR2 SQIVND, per germline (reference sequence). The CDR3 sequence is CASSRTSGNSYNEQFF. CDR3 DNA: TGTGCCAGTAGTCGGACTAGCGGGAACTCCTACAATGAGCAGTTCTTC. The variable domain in full, with the rest retrieved from reference TRBV19 and TRBJ2-1, is DGGITQSPKYLFRKEGQNVTLSCEQNLNHDAMYWYRQDPGQGLRLIYYSQIVNDFQKGDIAEGYSVSREKKESFPLTVTSAQKNPTAFYLCASSRTSGNSYNEQFFGPGTRLTVL.

The chain employs TRBV5-4 and TRBJ2-3, with 13 bases matching TRBD2. Germline V lookup: CDR1 SGHNT, CDR2 YYREEE (reference sequence). The CDR3 sequence is 16 residues long. Trimming took 4 bases from V and 2 from J; bases not matched to a gene: 4. CDR3 sequence (DNA): TGTGCCAGCAGCACGGGACTAGCGGGATCCACAGATACGCAGTATTTT. Translating it yields CASSTGLAGSTDTQYF.

V usage is TRBV9 and J usage is TRBJ2-1; possibly TRBD2 for D (6 bases). V lost 4 bases and J 4 bases, leaving 18 bases between the germline ends. The CDR3 loop spans 16 amino acids. Looked up from germline, CDR1 is SGDLS and CDR2 is YYNGEE. CDR3 loop: CASSINRDFLYNEQFF. CDR3 DNA sequence: TGTGCCAGCAGCATAAACCGGGACTTTCTATACAATGAGCAGTTCTTC.